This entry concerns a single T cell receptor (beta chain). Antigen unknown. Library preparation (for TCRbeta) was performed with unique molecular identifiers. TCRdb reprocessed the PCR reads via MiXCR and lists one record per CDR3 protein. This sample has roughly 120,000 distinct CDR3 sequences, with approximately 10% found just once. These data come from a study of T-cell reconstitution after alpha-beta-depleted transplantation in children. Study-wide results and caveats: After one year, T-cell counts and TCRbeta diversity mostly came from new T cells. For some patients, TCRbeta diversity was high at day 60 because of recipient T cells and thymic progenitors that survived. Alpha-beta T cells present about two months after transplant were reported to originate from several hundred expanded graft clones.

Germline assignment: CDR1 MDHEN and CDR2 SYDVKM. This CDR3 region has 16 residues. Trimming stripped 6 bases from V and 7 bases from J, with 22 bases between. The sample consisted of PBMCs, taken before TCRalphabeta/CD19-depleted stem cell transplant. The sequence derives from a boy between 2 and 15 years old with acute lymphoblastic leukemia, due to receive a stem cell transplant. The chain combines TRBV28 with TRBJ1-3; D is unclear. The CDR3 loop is CASSSEYEGGRNTIYF. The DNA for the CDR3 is TGTGCCAGCAGCTCGGAGTACGAGGGAGGAAGGAACACCATATATTTT.